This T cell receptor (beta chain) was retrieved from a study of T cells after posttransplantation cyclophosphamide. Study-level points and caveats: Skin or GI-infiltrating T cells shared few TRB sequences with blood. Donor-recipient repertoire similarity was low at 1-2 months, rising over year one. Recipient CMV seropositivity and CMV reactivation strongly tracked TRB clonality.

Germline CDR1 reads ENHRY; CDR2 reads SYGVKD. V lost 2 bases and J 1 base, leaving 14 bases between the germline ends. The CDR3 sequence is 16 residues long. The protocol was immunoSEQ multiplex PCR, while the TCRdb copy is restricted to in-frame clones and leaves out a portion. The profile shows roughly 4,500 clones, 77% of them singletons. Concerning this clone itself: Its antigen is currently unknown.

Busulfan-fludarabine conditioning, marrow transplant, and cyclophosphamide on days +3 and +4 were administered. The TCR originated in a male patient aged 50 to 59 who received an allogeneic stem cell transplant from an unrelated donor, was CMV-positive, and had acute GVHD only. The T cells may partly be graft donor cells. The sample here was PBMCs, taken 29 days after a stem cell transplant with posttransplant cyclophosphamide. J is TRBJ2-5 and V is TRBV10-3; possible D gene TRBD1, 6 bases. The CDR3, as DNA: TGTGCCATCAGTGAGCCCACCAGGACAGCCCAAGAGACCCAGTACTTC. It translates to CAISEPTRTAQETQYF.